This entry concerns a single T cell receptor (beta chain). Its antigen is unidentified. The data were taken from a study of OX40 agonist ivuxolimab in advanced cancers. Across the whole study: A history of anti-PD-1, anti-PD-L1 or anti-CTLA-4 therapy was acceptable, and about 37% had some.

Study findings and constraints: Clonal expansion was among the lowest in partial responders at 0.1-3.0 mg/kg, especially CD8+. Low normalized clonal expansion also occurred in some nonresponding patients.

This CDR3 has 15 amino acids. Germline V gives CDR1 MGHRA, CDR2 YSYEKL. The V end was cut by 0 bases, the J end by 2 bases, with 11 bases between. Clones were sequenced by immunoSEQ multiplex PCR, and TCRdb holds only the in-frame ones, with some missing. The data hold about 60,000 clones, with 80% to 90% observed a single time. Blood got drawn at baseline, again on cycle 4 day 1, and then on cycle 7 day 1. The TCR comes from an adult with an advanced solid tumor such as melanoma, head and neck, liver or kidney cancer. The V and J genes are TRBV4-1 and TRBJ2-7; D is unclear. The specimen comprised CD4+ or CD8+ T cells sorted from blood, sampled in a trial of the OX40 agonist ivuxolimab. CDR3 amino acids: CASSQEQAGTYEQYF. CDR3 DNA: TGCGCCAGCAGCCAAGAGCAGGCTGGAACCTACGAGCAGTACTTC.